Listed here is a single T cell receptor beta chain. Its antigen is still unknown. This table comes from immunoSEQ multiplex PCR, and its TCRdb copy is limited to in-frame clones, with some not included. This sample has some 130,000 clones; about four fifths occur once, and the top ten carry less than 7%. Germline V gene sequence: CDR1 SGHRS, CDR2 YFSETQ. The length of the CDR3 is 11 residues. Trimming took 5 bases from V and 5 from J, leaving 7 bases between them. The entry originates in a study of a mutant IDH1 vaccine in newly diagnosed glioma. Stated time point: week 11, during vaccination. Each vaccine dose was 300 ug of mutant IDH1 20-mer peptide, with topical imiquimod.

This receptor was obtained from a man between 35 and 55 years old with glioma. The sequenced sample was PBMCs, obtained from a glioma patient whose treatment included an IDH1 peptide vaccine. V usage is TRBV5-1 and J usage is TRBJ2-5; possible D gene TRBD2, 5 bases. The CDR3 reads CASREVETQYF. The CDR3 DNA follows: TGCGCCAGCAGGGAGGTGGAGACCCAGTACTTC.